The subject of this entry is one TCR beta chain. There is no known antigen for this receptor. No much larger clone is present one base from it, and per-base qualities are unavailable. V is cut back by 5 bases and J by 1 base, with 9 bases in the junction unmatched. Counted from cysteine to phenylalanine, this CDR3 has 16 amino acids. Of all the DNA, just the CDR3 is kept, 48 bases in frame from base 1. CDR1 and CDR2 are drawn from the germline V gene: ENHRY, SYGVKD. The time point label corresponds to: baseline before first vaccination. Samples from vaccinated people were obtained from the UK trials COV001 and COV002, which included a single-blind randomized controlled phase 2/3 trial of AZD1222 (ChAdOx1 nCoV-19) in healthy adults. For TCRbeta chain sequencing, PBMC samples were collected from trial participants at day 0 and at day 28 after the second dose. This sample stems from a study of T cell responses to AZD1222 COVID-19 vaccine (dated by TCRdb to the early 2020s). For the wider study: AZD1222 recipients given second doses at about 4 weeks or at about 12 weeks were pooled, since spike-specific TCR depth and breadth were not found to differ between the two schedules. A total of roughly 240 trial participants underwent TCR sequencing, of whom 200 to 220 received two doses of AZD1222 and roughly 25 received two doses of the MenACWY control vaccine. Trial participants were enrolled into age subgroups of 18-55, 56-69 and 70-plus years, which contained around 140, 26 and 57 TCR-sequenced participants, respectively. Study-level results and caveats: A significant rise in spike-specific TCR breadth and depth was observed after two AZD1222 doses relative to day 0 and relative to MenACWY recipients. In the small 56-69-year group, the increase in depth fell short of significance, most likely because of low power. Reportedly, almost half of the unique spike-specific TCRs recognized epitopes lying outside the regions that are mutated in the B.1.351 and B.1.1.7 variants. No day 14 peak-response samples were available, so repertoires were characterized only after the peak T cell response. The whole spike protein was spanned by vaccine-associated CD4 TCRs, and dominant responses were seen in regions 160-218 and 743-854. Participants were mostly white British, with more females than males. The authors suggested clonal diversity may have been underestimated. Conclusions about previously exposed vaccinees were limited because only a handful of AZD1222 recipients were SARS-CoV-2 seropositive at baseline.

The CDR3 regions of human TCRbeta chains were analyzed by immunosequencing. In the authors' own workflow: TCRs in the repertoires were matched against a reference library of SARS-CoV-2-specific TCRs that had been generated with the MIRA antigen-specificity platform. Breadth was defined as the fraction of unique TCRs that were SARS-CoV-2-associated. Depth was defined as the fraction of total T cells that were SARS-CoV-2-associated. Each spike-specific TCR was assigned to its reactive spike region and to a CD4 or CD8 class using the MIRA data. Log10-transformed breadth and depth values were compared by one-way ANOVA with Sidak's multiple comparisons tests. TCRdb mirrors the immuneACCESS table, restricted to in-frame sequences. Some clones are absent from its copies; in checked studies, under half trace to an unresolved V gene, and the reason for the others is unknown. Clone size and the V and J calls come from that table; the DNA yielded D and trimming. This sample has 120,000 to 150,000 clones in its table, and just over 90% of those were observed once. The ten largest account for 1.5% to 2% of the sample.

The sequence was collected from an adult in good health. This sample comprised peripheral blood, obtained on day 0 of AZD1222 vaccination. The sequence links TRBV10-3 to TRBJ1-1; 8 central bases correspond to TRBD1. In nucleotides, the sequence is TGTGCCATCAGTACTATTATGACAGGGGCGAACACTGAAGCTTTCTTT. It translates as CAISTIMTGANTEAFF.